A selection of T cell receptor beta chains follows, all from one sample in a study of T cells in Graves' hyperthyroidism and ophthalmopathy. TCRdb itself ran the multiplex PCR reads through MiXCR, one entry per CDR3 protein. This sample carries about 360,000 distinct CDR3 sequences, approximately 13% of them seen once, and the ten largest clones take 9.2%. The sample consisted of blood. The receptors were gathered from a woman between 18 and 30 years old with Graves' hyperthyroidism. The CDR3 runs from the conserved cysteine through the conserved F or W. D genes are given only for firm matches. Rows may omit the clone size; those that give it use once, few, many or a size class.

D,V,J,size,DNA,CDR3
NA,TRBV24-1,TRBJ2-2,many,TGTGCCACCAGTGATTTGCAGTCAGCAGTCACCGGGGAGCTGTTTTTT,CATSDLQSAVTGELFF
NA,TRBV7-3,TRBJ1-5,many,TGTGCCAGCAGCACACAGGGAGGTCAGCCCCAGCATTTT,CASSTQGGQPQHF
NA,TRBV7-2,TRBJ2-7,NA,TGTGCCAGCAGCCAGGACGAATACTACGAGCAGTACTTC,CASSQDEYYEQYF
NA,TRBV20-1,TRBJ2-1,many,TGCAGTGCCCGCCCCGTCGGTTCGGGTTCTCCGGAGCAGTTCTTC,CSARPVGSGSPEQFF
NA,TRBV6-1,TRBJ2-7,few,TGTGCCAGCAGCCCCGGACCGTTGCAGGAGCAGTACTTC,CASSPGPLQEQYF
TRBD1,TRBV28,TRBJ2-4,many,TGTGCCAGCAGTTTAGGGGACAGGGACCTCGCCAAAAACATTCAGTACTTC,CASSLGDRDLAKNIQYF
TRBD2,TRBV18,TRBJ2-7,many,TGTGCCAGCTCAGCCGGGGGGGACTACGAGCAGTACTTC,CASSAGGDYEQYF
NA,TRBV28,TRBJ1-5,many,TGTGCCAGCAGTCTTGGGCAGGGGCGGCAGCCCCAGCATTTT,CASSLGQGRQPQHF
TRBD1,TRBV7-9,TRBJ1-6,many,TGTGCCAGCAGCAGGCGACAGGGGAATTCACCCCTCCACTTT,CASSRRQGNSPLHF
TRBD2,TRBV7-2,TRBJ2-1,many,TGTGCCAGCAGCTTATCTAGCGGGATTAACAATGAGCAGTTCTTC,CASSLSSGINNEQFF
NA,TRBV7-2,TRBJ2-1,few,TGTGCCAGCAGCTTACTTGACTTATACAATGAGCAGTTCTTC,CASSLLDLYNEQFF
TRBD1,TRBV5-5,TRBJ2-3,many,TGTGCCAGCAGCGGCGGACAGGGTCTTGGAGGAGATACGCAGTATTTT,CASSGGQGLGGDTQYF
NA,TRBV6-1,TRBJ2-1,many,TGTGCCAGCAGTGAAGCATCGGGCTACAATGAGCAGTTCTTC,CASSEASGYNEQFF
TRBD1,TRBV7-2,TRBJ2-1,many,TGTGCCAGCAGTCCTGGACAGGGGGGAGGAAATGAGCAGTTCTTC,CASSPGQGGGNEQFF
TRBD2,TRBV20-1,TRBJ2-1,few,TGCAGTGCCGACATTCTAGCGGGAAGCTCCTACAATGAGCAGTTCTTC,CSADILAGSSYNEQFF
NA,TRBV28,TRBJ2-7,NA,TGTGCCAGCAGTTCCCTAGGACACCAGAGCTCCTACGAGCAGTACTTC,CASSSLGHQSSYEQYF
TRBD2,TRBV6-1,TRBJ2-1,many,TGTGCCAGCAGTTTCCCCGGGACTAGCTCCAATGAGCAGTTCTTC,CASSFPGTSSNEQFF
TRBD1,TRBV4-3,TRBJ2-3,few,TGCGCCAGCAGCCAAGATAGTTCAGGGGGCTACGGGCAGTATTTT,CASSQDSSGGYGQYF
NA,TRBV28,TRBJ1-3,NA,TGTGCCAGCGGCACCGGGATCGCTGCAAACACCATATATTTT,CASGTGIAANTIYF
NA,TRBV4-1,TRBJ1-1,NA,TGCGCCAGCAGCCAAGATTCCCGGATGAACACTGAAGCTTTCTTT,CASSQDSRMNTEAFF
TRBD1,TRBV7-3,TRBJ2-2,many,TGTGCCAGCAGCCGGGGACAGGGTGCCACCGGGGAGCTGTTTTTT,CASSRGQGATGELFF
NA,TRBV18,TRBJ1-5,few,TGTGCCAGCTCTAGCGGGCAGGATCAGCCCCAGCATTTT,CASSSGQDQPQHF
NA,TRBV9,TRBJ2-3,many,TGTGCCAGCAGCGTTCAAGCGGACGGCACAGATACGCAGTATTTT,CASSVQADGTDTQYF